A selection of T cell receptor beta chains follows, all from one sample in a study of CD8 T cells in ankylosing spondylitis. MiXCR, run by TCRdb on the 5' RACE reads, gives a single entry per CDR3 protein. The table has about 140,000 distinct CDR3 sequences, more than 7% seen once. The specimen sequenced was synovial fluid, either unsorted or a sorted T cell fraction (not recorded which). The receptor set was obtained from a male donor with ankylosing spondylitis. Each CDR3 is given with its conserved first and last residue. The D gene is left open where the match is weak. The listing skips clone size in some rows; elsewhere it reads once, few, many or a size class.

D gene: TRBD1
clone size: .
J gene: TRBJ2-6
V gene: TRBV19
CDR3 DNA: TGTGCCAGTAACCACCTGGGACAGCTAATCTCTGGGGCCAACGTCCTGACTTTC
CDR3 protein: CASNHLGQLISGANVLTF

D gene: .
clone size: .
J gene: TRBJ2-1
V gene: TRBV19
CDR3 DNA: TGTGCCAGTAGTATAAGCGGGTATATCAAGGGGCAGTTCTTC
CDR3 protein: CASSISGYIKGQFF

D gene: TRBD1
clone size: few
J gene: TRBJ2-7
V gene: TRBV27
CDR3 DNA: TGTGCCAGCAGTTTTAAAGGGACAGATCCACAGGGGGCCTACGAGCAGTACTTC
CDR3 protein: CASSFKGTDPQGAYEQYF

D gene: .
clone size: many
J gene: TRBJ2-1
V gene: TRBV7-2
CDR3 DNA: TGTGCCAGCAGCCTTTCCGGGACTCGTTACAATGAGCAGTTCTTC
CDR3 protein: CASSLSGTRYNEQFF

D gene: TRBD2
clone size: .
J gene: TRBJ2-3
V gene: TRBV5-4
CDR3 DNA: TGTGCCAGCAGCTTGTATAGCGGGAGGGCCGGAGATACGCAGTATTTT
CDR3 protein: CASSLYSGRAGDTQYF

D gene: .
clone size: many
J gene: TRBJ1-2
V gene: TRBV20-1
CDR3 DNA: TGCAGTGCTGGGATCCGATGGGGCTACACCTTC
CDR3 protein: CSAGIRWGYTF

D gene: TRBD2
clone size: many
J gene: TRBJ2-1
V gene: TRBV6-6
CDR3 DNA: TGTGCCAGCAGTTACGGGGGGGGCAATGAGCAGTTCTTC
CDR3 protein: CASSYGGGNEQFF

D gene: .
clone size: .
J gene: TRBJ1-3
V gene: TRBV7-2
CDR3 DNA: TGTGCCAGCAGCTTAGACGCGGCTGGAAACACCATATATTTT
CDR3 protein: CASSLDAAGNTIYF

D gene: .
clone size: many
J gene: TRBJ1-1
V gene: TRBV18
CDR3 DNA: TGTGCCAGCTCACCTCTCGGGGCAACAGAGGTCACTGAAGCTTTCTTT
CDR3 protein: CASSPLGATEVTEAFF

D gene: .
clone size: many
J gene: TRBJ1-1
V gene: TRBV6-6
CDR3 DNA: TGTGCCAGCAGTTACGGTTGGACTGAAGCTTTCTTT
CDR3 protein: CASSYGWTEAFF

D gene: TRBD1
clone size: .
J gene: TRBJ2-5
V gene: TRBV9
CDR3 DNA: TGTGCCAGCAGCGTTGGACAGGGGATGGTGACCCAGTACTTC
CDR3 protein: CASSVGQGMVTQYF

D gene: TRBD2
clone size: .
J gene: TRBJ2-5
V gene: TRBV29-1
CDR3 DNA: TGCAGCGCTGGGCCTAGCGGCGAGACCCAGTACTTC
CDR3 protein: CSAGPSGETQYF

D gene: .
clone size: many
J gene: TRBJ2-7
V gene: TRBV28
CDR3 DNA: TGTGCCAGCAGTTCGGTTACAGCCGAGCAGTACTTC
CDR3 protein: CASSSVTAEQYF

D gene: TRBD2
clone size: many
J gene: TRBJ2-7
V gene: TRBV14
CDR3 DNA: TGTGCCAGCAGCCCCCTTAGCGGGAGGGCCTACGAGCAGTACTTC
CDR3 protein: CASSPLSGRAYEQYF

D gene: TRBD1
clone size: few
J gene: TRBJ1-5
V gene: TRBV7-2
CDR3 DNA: TGTGCCAGCAGCCCGGGGAGGGGGCGGCCCCAGCATTTT
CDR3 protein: CASSPGRGRPQHF

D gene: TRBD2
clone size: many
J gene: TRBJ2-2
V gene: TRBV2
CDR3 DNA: TGTGCCAGCAGTCTAGCGGGAGACACCGGGGAGCTGTTTTTT
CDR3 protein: CASSLAGDTGELFF

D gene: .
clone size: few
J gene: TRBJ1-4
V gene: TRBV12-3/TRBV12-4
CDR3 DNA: TGTGCCAGCAGCTCGGTGGGCCAAAAACTGTTTTTT
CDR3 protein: CASSSVGQKLFF

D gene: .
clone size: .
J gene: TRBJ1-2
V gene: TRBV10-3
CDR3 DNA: TGTGCCATCAGCCCGGACAAGGCTAACTATGGCTACACCTTC
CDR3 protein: CAISPDKANYGYTF

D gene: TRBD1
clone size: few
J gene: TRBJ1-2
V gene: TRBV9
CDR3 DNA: TGTGCCAGCAGCGCCTCGGGACAGCCCTATGGCTACACCTTC
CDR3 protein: CASSASGQPYGYTF

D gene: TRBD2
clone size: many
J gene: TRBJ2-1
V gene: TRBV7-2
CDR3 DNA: TGTGCCAGCAGCCCCCGGACTAGCGGGATGCGCAATGAGCAGTTCTTC
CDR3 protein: CASSPRTSGMRNEQFF

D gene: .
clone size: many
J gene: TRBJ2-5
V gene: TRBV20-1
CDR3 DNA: TGCAGTGCTAGAAAGGTTTACCCCCGGGAGACCCAGTACTTC
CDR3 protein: CSARKVYPRETQYF

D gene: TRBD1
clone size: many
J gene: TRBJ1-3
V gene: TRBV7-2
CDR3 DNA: TGTGCCAGCAGGCCGACAGGGATCGGAAACACCATATATTTT
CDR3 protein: CASRPTGIGNTIYF

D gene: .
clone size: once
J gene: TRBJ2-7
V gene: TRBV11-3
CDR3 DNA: TGTGCCAGCAGTGTGCCAGGGGCCGAGCAGTACTTC
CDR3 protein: CASSVPGAEQYF

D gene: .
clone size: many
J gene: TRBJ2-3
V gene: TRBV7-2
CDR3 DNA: TGTGCCAGCAGCTTAAGGACCCCCTCCGATACGCAGTATTTT
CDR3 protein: CASSLRTPSDTQYF

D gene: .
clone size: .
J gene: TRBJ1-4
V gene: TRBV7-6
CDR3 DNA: TGTGCCAGCAGCCTACGGACGGCTAATAATGAAAAACTGTTTTTT
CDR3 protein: CASSLRTANNEKLFF

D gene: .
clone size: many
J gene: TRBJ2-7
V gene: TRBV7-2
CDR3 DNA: TGTGCCAGCAGCGCCTCTGGATCCGAGCAGTACTTC
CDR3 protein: CASSASGSEQYF

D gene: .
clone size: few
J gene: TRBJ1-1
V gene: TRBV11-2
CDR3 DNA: TGTGCCAGCAGCTTAGTTTCGGGAGACACTGAAGCTTTCTTT
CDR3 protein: CASSLVSGDTEAFF

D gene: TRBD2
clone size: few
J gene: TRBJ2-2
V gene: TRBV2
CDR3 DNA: TGTACCAGCAGTATGAGAGCACTGACTAGCGGATCGACCGGGGAGCTGTTTTTT
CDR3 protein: CTSSMRALTSGSTGELFF

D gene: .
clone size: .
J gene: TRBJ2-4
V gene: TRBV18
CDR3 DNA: TGTGCCAGCTCACCAGAATGGACAGCCAAAAACATTCAGTACTTC
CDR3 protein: CASSPEWTAKNIQYF

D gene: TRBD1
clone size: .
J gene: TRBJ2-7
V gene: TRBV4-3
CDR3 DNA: TGCGCCAGCAGCCTCTCCTCTCCGGGACAGGGGATAGGAGAGCAGTACTTC
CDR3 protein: CASSLSSPGQGIGEQYF

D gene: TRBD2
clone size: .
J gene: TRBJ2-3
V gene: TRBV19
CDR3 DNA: TGTGCCAGTAGTACGCAGCGGGGGGGTACAGATACGCAGTATTTT
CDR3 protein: CASSTQRGGTDTQYF

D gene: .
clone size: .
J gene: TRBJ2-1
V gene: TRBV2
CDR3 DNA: TGTGCCAGCGCAGCTGGAAAAGAGCAGTTCTTC
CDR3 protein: CASAAGKEQFF

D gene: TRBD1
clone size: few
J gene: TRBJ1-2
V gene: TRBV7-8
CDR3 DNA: TGTGCCAGCAGTAGGGGGACAGTCTATGGCTACACCTTC
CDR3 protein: CASSRGTVYGYTF

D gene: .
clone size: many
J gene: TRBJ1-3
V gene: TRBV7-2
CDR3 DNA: TGTGCCAGCAGCTTAGGGGGGGCGAGCTCTGGAAACACCATATATTTT
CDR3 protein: CASSLGGASSGNTIYF

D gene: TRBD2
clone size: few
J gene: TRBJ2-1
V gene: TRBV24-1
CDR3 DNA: TGTGCCACCAGTGATTTGTCTAGCGGGGGGGCCTACAATGAGCAGTTCTTC
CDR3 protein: CATSDLSSGGAYNEQFF

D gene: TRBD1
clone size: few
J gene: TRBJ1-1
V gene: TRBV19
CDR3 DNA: TGTGCCAGTAGTACCAGACAGGGAGTGAACACTGAAGCTTTCTTT
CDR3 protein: CASSTRQGVNTEAFF

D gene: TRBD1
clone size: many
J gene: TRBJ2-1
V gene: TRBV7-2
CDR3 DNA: TGTGCCAGCAGCTCCCGGACAGGATCCCAGGGGGAGCAGTTCTTC
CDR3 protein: CASSSRTGSQGEQFF

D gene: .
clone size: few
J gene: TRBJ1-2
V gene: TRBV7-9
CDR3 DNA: TGTGCCAGCAGCAACAGGAGTGGCTACACCTTC
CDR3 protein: CASSNRSGYTF

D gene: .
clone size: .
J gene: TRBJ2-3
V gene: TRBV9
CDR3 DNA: TGTGCCAGCAGCGTAGATATCGGGACAGATACGCAGTATTTT
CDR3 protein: CASSVDIGTDTQYF

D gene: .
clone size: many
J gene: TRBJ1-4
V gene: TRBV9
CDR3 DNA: TGTGCCAGCAGCGTCTCCCCTTACAGGGAAGGTAATGAAAAACTGTTTTTT
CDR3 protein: CASSVSPYREGNEKLFF

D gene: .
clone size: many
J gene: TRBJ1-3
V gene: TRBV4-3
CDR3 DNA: TGCGCCAGCAGCCAGACAGCTTACTCTGGAAACACCATATATTTT
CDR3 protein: CASSQTAYSGNTIYF

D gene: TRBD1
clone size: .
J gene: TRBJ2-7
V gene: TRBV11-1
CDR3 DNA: TGTGCCAGCAGCGCGAAAGGGGGAAGGGACAGCTCCTACGAGCAGTACTTC
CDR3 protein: CASSAKGGRDSSYEQYF

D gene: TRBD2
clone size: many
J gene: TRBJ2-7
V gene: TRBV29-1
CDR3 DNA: TGCAGCGTCCCGGGGGGGACGGGGGAGCAGTACTTC
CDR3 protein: CSVPGGTGEQYF